This TCR beta chain was recovered during a study of T cells in localized non-small cell lung cancer. Findings and caveats of the study: Higher adjacent-lung clonality was associated with shorter survival. Adjacent uninvolved lung had the highest clonality, suggesting focused antigen responses. Heterogeneity within the tumor remains possible, as just one region underwent sequencing. The appearance of a median approximately 57 of the top 100 tumor clones was seen in adjacent lung.

About this clone: Its antigen is unknown.

The protocol was immunoSEQ multiplex PCR, while the TCRdb copy is restricted to in-frame clones and leaves out a portion. The table records around 70,000 clones, about 86% of them present only once. V was pared by 7 bases and J by 6 bases, with 9 bases between. The CDR3 length is 11 residues. In germline, CDR1 is MDHEN, CDR2 SYDVKM. Sequenced here: peripheral blood, sampled before any cancer treatment. This clonotype was obtained from a male donor older than 55 with stage III squamous cell lung carcinoma. This chain connects TRBV28 to TRBJ1-2, with D hard to call. CDR3 protein: CASTQDHGYTF. CDR3 bases: TGTGCCAGCACCCAGGACCATGGCTACACCTTC.